What follows describes a single TCR beta chain. This specimen comes from a study of blood T cell repertoires in COVID-19. Study as a whole: Samples came from the United States, Italy and Spain, spanning acute and convalescent COVID-19.

Authors' analysis steps: By means of reference gene primer amplification, nucleated cell counts were estimated. Method: immunoSEQ multiplex PCR; TCRdb's copy keeps in-frame clones and lacks some. The V and J calls and clone size come from that table; D and trimming were worked out from the DNA. The sample carries roughly 150,000 clones, more than 70% recorded once. Germline V gives CDR1 LNHDA, CDR2 SQIVND (reference sequence). This CDR3 comprises 16 residues. Trimming left V 4 bases short and J 4 bases short, with 14 bases between. This receptor was obtained from a man aged 60-69 years with acute or convalescent COVID-19. Sequenced sample: peripheral blood. The V gene is TRBV19, the J gene TRBJ2-6; possibly TRBD2 for D (5 bases). In DNA, the CDR3 is TGTGCCAGTAGTAACGCGGGCAGAAAGGGGGCCAACGTCCTGACTTTC. Its translation is CASSNAGRKGANVLTF.